Each of the 28 T cell receptor beta chains below was sequenced from the same sample in a study of radiation and T cells in renal cell carcinoma. Regarding time point: baseline pretreatment blood. Documented treatment: 15 Gy SBRT to primary tumor, nephrectomy 4 weeks later. Clones were sequenced by immunoSEQ multiplex PCR, and TCRdb holds only the in-frame ones, with some missing. The table has some 100,000 clones, 82% seen once. The source material was blood, sampled from a patient whose treatment included radiotherapy and nephrectomy. The receptors here all came from a man aged 55 to 70 with renal cell carcinoma.

The gene calls are TRBV4-2 and TRBJ2-2, with 11 bases aligning to TRBD2. There are 18 residues in the CDR3. J gave up 1 base and V 0 bases, and 4 bases lay outside the gene matches. Germline V CDR1 and CDR2: LGHNA, YNFKEQ. CDR3 in amino acids: CASSQDPLAGGNTGELFF. CDR3 in DNA: TGTGCCAGCAGCCAAGATCCGCTAGCGGGAGGGAACACCGGGGAGCTGTTTTTT.

This chain connects TRBV7-8 to TRBJ1-1; a possible D gene is TRBD1 (6 bases). The CDR3 spans 14 residues. Between the trimmed V and J ends, which lost 1 base and 7 bases, there was a span of 13 bases. Germline CDR1 is SGHVS and CDR2 is FQNEAQ. CDR3 coding DNA: TGTGCCAGCAGCTTAGGAGCCACAGGGATTGAAGCTTTCTTT. Its protein product is CASSLGATGIEAFF.

The CDR3: CASSSGGRNAYEQYF. CDR3 nucleotides: TGTGCCAGCAGCTCAGGGGGCCGTAACGCCTACGAGCAGTACTTC. V is TRBV28 and J is TRBJ2-7; 8 bases fit TRBD1. V was pared by 6 bases and J by 2 bases, with 9 bases of the junction left unmatched. Germline V gives CDR1 MDHEN, CDR2 SYDVKM. This CDR3 region has 15 residues.

This chain connects TRBV14 to TRBJ2-1; TRBD2 matches at 10 bases. The V and J ends lost 4 bases and 7 bases, in that order; junction bases with no gene match: 10. CDR1 is SGHDN, CDR2 FVKESK, per germline. The CDR3 consists of 16 residues. This CDR3 is CASSPLLAGGFNEQFF. The CDR3 nucleotides are TGTGCCAGCAGCCCGCTTTTAGCGGGAGGTTTTAATGAGCAGTTCTTC.

This clone was observed a single time. The chain employs TRBV7-8 and TRBJ2-2, with TRBD1 matching over 9 bases. Germline V gene data show CDR1 as SGHVS and CDR2 as FQNEAQ. V was clipped by 5 bases and J by 3 bases; unmatched bases: 7. The CDR3 is made up of 16 amino acids. CDR3 protein: CASSARDRADTGELFF. CDR3 sequence (DNA): TGTGCCAGCAGCGCCCGGGACAGGGCCGACACCGGGGAGCTGTTTTTT.

The chain uses TRBV10-3 and TRBJ1-6; possible D gene TRBD1, 5 bases. The ends were cut back, 0 bases at V and 7 bases at J, with 16 bases in the middle. Looked up from germline, CDR1 is ENHRY and CDR2 is SYGVKD. This CDR3 contains 17 residues. The CDR3 reads CAISESGERRANSPLHF. The DNA of the CDR3 is TGTGCCATCAGTGAGTCGGGGGAAAGACGGGCGAATTCACCCCTCCACTTT.

This clone was counted once. The chain carries TRBV9 and TRBJ2-7, with TRBD1 matching 9 bases. This CDR3 has 16 residues. Germline assignment: CDR1 SGDLS and CDR2 YYNGEE. V dropped 0 bases and J dropped 2; count of bases not matched to a gene: 6. This CDR3 is CASSVGGTGPPYEQYF. The CDR3 region has the DNA TGTGCCAGCAGCGTAGGGGGGACAGGGCCCCCCTACGAGCAGTACTTC.

The table lists this clone with a few counts. The J gene is TRBJ2-3, the V gene TRBV11-3; maybe TRBD2 (5 bases). V was shortened by 4 bases and J by 5 bases, with 7 bases between the two germline ends. This CDR3 contains 12 residues. Germline V CDR1 and CDR2: SGHNT, YENEEA. The chain's CDR3 is CASSSLGDTQYF. CDR3 sequence (DNA): TGTGCCAGCAGCTCACTAGGAGATACGCAGTATTTT.

The sample holds one count of this clone. This chain uses TRBV19 with TRBJ2-1; D may correspond to TRBD1 or TRBD2 (5 bases each). The V gene lost 6 bases and the J gene lost 8 bases, with 20 bases spanning the gap. Germline lookup yields CDR1 LNHDA and CDR2 SQIVND (reference sequence). CDR3 length: 15 amino acids. The CDR3 sequence is CASRPSLGTQDEQFF. In DNA form, the CDR3 reads TGTGCCAGTAGACCCTCTCTCGGGACCCAGGATGAGCAGTTCTTC.

J is TRBJ2-7 and V is TRBV6-6; D is possibly TRBD1 or TRBD2 (6 bases each). This CDR3 has 13 amino acids. V lost 10 bases and J 1 base, leaving 14 bases between the germline ends. CDR1 MNHNY and CDR2 SVGAGI come from the germline V gene (reference sequence). This CDR3 reads CAIRRGASYEQYF. As DNA, the CDR3 is TGTGCCATCCGGAGGGGGGCTTCCTACGAGCAGTACTTC.

The J gene is TRBJ2-3, the V gene TRBV27, with TRBD2 as a possible D gene (5 bases). V lost 8 bases to trimming and J lost 3 bases, with 15 bases between them. Germline V gives CDR1 MNHEY, CDR2 SMNVEV (reference sequence). The CDR3 covers 14 residues. The CDR3 loop is CASSSGGGTDTQYF. The CDR3 nucleotides are TGTGCCAGCTCCTCAGGAGGTGGTACAGATACGCAGTATTTT.

This clone is medium-sized (0.01 to 0.1%) in the sample. This chain uses TRBV19 with TRBJ2-6, with D possibly TRBD2 on 5 matching bases. The V end lost 2 bases, the J end lost 7 bases, and 12 bases lay between the germline ends. The CDR3 length is 15 residues. From germline, CDR1 is LNHDA and CDR2 SQIVND (reference sequence). This chain's CDR3 is CASSISAGLANVLTF. In nucleotides, the CDR3 is TGTGCCAGTAGTATAAGTGCAGGACTCGCCAACGTCCTGACTTTC.

This chain joins TRBV5-8 and TRBJ1-2, with 7 bases lining up with TRBD1. This CDR3 is 13 amino acids long. CDR1 is SGHTS and CDR2 is YDEGEE in the germline V gene. Trimming removed 5 bases from V and 5 bases from J; junction bases left unmatched: 6. The CDR3 spells CASSYRQGYGYTF. The CDR3 DNA reads TGTGCCAGCAGTTACAGACAGGGTTATGGCTACACCTTC.

The V and J genes are TRBV29-1 and TRBJ2-2; 10 bases agree with TRBD1. V was clipped by 3 bases and J by 4 bases; unmatched bases: 8. Germline V gives CDR1 SQVTM, CDR2 ANQGSEA. This CDR3 region has 16 residues. DNA of the CDR3: TGCAGCGTTGAGGGTACCGGGACAGGGGTCACCGGGGAGCTGTTTTTT. Protein product: CSVEGTGTGVTGELFF.

This clone was seen once. The DNA of the CDR3 is TGCGCCAGCAGCCTGCCAAAAACAGATACGCAGTATTTT. It translates to CASSLPKTDTQYF. The chain couples TRBV4-1 to TRBJ2-3, with unresolved D. The CDR3 is made up of 13 amino acids. Germline CDR1 and CDR2: MGHRA and YSYEKL. V was shortened by 4 bases and J by 3 bases, with 8 bases between the two germline ends.

The rearrangement joins TRBV15 to TRBJ2-1; D may correspond to TRBD1 or TRBD2 (5 bases each). This CDR3 is built from 15 residues. CDR1 and CDR2 from the germline V gene are LNHNV and YYDKDF (reference sequence). Trimming stripped 5 bases from V and 5 bases from J, with 16 bases between. The CDR3 reads CATSLRSPGHNEQFF. The CDR3, as DNA: TGTGCCACCAGCTTACGTAGCCCGGGACACAATGAGCAGTTCTTC. Full variable domain (remainder filled in from reference TRBV15 and TRBJ2-1): DAMVIQNPRYQVTQFGKPVTLSCSQTLNHNVMYWYQQKSSQAPKLLFHYYDKDFNNEADTPDNFQSRRPNTSFCFLDIRSPGLGDTAMYLCATSLRSPGHNEQFFGPGTRLTVL.

This clone was counted a few times. The chain combines TRBV30 with TRBJ2-1; D tentatively fits TRBD1 or TRBD2 (5 bases each). The V and J ends lost 2 bases and 15 bases respectively, with 14 bases between them. Germline V CDR1 and CDR2: GTSNPN, SVGIG (reference sequence). There are 11 residues in the CDR3. CDR3 in amino acids: CAWSSGTARFF. CDR3 DNA: TGTGCCTGGAGTTCCGGGACCGCCAGGTTCTTC.

This rearrangement joins TRBV6-1 to TRBJ1-2; possibly TRBD1 for D (5 bases). This CDR3 is 14 amino acids long. In germline, CDR1 is MNHNS, CDR2 SASEGT. Trimming removed 2 bases from V and 3 bases from J, with 10 bases in between. CDR3 sequence (DNA): TGTGCCAGCAGTGAAAGGACGGGGGACTATGGCTACACCTTC. Protein: CASSERTGDYGYTF.

This chain links TRBV4-1 with TRBJ1-2; TRBD1 is a possible D gene (5 bases). V lost 3 bases and J 1 base, leaving 12 bases between the germline ends. The CDR3 has 15 amino acids. Germline CDR1 MGHRA, CDR2 YSYEKL. Written as DNA, the CDR3 is TGCGCCAGCAGCCAGGGGGGACCTCATAACTATGGCTACACCTTC. This codes for CASSQGGPHNYGYTF.

This clone was detected only once. The J gene is TRBJ1-3, the V gene TRBV10-1; D call uncertain. Germline V lookup: CDR1 WNHNN, CDR2 SYGVQD (reference sequence). This CDR3 is built from 12 residues. Trimming removed 8 bases from V and 3 bases from J, with 8 bases in between. The CDR3 region is CASCNIGNTIYF. CDR3 DNA: TGCGCCAGCTGCAATATTGGAAACACCATATATTTT.

This clone was counted once. The rearrangement joins TRBV5-4 to TRBJ2-2; TRBD1 agrees at 7 bases. The germline V gene has CDR1 SGHNT and CDR2 YYREEE (reference sequence). J lost 6 bases, V lost 1 base, and 0 bases had no gene match. This CDR3 comprises 13 residues. The CDR3 bases are TGTGCCAGCAGCTTGCAGGGGGCCGGGGAGCTGTTTTTT. Its translation is CASSLQGAGELFF.

The chain carries TRBV5-6 and TRBJ2-3, with a tentative D call TRBD1 (5 bases). The ends were cut back, 4 bases at V and 2 bases at J, with 11 bases in the middle. The germline V gene has CDR1 SGHDT and CDR2 YYEEEE. The CDR3 is made up of 14 amino acids. The DNA for the CDR3 is TGTGCCAGCAGCATCGTGGACAACACAGATACGCAGTATTTT. As protein: CASSIVDNTDTQYF.

This rearrangement joins TRBV29-1 to TRBJ2-7; 14 nucleotides line up with TRBD2. V trimming: 7 bases; J trimming: 6 bases; junction bases outside the gene matches: 2. The CDR3 loop spans 12 amino acids. Germline V lookup: CDR1 SQVTM, CDR2 ANQGSEA. The CDR3 reads CSAGLAGGEQYF. DNA of the CDR3: TGCAGCGCCGGACTAGCGGGAGGCGAGCAGTACTTC.

The CDR3 sequence is CASSASGAGGADTQYF. CDR3 nucleotides: TGTGCCAGCAGCGCGTCGGGAGCGGGAGGGGCGGATACGCAGTATTTT. V usage is TRBV9 and J usage is TRBJ2-3; 10 nucleotides match TRBD2. Germline assignment: CDR1 SGDLS and CDR2 YYNGEE. With 3 bases clipped from V and 6 bases from J, the junction kept 10 bases outside the gene matches. The CDR3 contains 16 residues.

The chain carries TRBV10-3 and TRBJ1-1; D not certain. Trimming stripped 11 bases from V and 0 bases from J, with 10 bases between. This CDR3 has 12 residues. Germline lookup yields CDR1 ENHRY and CDR2 SYGVKD. CDR3 region: CAALSLNTEAFF. DNA for the CDR3: TGTGCCGCACTGTCTTTGAACACTGAAGCTTTCTTT.

The rearrangement uses TRBV27 and TRBJ1-5, with 7 bases aligning to TRBD1. V was clipped by 1 base and J by 6 bases; unmatched bases: 3. This CDR3 has 14 residues. The germline gives CDR1 MNHEY, CDR2 SMNVEV (reference sequence). As DNA, the CDR3 is TGTGCCAGCAGTTTATTACAGGGGACTCAGCCCCAGCATTTT. Amino acids: CASSLLQGTQPQHF.

This clone was observed a few times. The genes are TRBV27 and TRBJ1-1; D may be TRBD1 (5 bases). V gave up 4 bases and J gave up 0 bases, with 12 bases separating them. Germline CDR1 and CDR2: MNHEY and SMNVEV (reference sequence). The length of the CDR3 is 15 residues. The CDR3 region is CASSSGYLMNTEAFF. The CDR3 DNA follows: TGTGCCAGCAGTTCAGGGTACCTTATGAACACTGAAGCTTTCTTT.

The chain is built from TRBV5-4 and TRBJ2-2; D gene uncertain. V gave up 1 base and J gave up 3 bases, with 10 bases separating them. This CDR3 has 15 residues. The germline V gene encodes CDR1 SGHNT and CDR2 YYREEE (reference sequence). The CDR3 here is CASSLMGFDTGELFF. CDR3 DNA sequence: TGTGCCAGCAGCTTGATGGGGTTTGACACCGGGGAGCTGTTTTTT.